The T cell receptor beta chain described here comes from a study of T-cell reconstitution after alpha-beta-depleted transplantation in children. Unique molecular identifiers were incorporated when the TCRbeta library was constructed. MiXCR was run by TCRdb on the PCR reads, yielding one entry per CDR3 protein. The table shows 280,000 or so distinct CDR3 sequences, with roughly 11% occurring only once. This CDR3 has 17 amino acids. Germline V gives CDR1 SEHNR, CDR2 FQNEAQ (reference sequence). The V segment lost 5 bases and the J segment 2 bases; nucleotides outside the gene matches: 10. The specimen was peripheral blood, collected 180 days after TCRalphabeta/CD19-depleted stem cell transplant. The clonotype originates from a male patient under 10 years old who had a stem cell transplant for chronic granulomatous disease, so the T cells may come from the graft donor. The rearrangement joins TRBV7-9 to TRBJ2-3; 10 nucleotides line up with TRBD2. CDR3 bases: TGTGCCAGCAGCACCCGGACTAGCGGTTTTTTCACAGATACGCAGTATTTT. It is translated as CASSTRTSGFFTDTQYF.